This entry concerns a single TCR beta chain. Its antigen is as yet unknown. A single base is all that separates this from a far larger clone, so a read error is likely. This sample is part of a study of shared clonotypes between healthy human individuals. About the research overall: Contributing individuals were two females and a few males aged 18 to 49.

Methods used by the authors: From ImmunoSEQ came sequences covering only the junction and carrying no quality scores, so filtering differed. Sequencing was performed with immunoSEQ multiplex PCR; in TCRdb, only in-frame clones are kept and a portion is missing. The V and J calls and the clone size are those of that table, but D and trimming were determined from the DNA. Among approximately 500,000 clones listed, about 84% were seen once. The CDR3 covers 17 residues. Germline V lookup: CDR1 MGHDK, CDR2 SYGVNS. V gave up 0 bases and J gave up 1 base, with 15 bases separating them. Regarding the study as a whole: Only a few donors were included, so the genetic and exposure-history diversity represented was limited. Sequencing depth was a factor that was expected to affect clonotype sharing among donors.

V gene TRBV25-1 combines with J gene TRBJ1-1; D gene ambiguous. The receptor's source is a woman aged 40 to 50 in good health. Some clones in this sample may be carry-over from other donors' samples. Material for sequencing was PBMCs. The CDR3 DNA reads TGTGCCAGCAGTGAATATGCGACTGGGCGGGGGAACACTGAAGCTTTCTTT. This encodes CASSEYATGRGNTEAFF.